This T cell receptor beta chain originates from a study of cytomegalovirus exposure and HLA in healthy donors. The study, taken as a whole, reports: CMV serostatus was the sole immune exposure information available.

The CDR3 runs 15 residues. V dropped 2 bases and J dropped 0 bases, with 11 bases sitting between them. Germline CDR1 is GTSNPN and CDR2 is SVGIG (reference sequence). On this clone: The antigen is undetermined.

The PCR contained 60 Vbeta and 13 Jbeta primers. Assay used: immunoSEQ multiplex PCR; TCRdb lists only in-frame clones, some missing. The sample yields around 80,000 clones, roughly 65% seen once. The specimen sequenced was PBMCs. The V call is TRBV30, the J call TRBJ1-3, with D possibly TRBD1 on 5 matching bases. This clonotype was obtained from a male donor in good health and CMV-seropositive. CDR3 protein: CAWSFDSLSGNTIYF. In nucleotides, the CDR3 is TGTGCCTGGAGTTTCGACAGTCTCTCTGGAAACACCATATATTTT.